What follows describes a single TCR beta chain. Its antigen is unknown. This record comes from a study of T cell responses to AZD1222 COVID-19 vaccine. Findings of the study overall: Most donors were white British and more were female, and clonal diversity was possibly underestimated. Compared with day 0, the breadth and depth of the Spike-specific TCR repertoire rose significantly after two doses of AZD1222. Repertoires in all cases were sampled only once the peak T cell response had passed.

This CDR3 comprises 15 residues. Per the germline V gene, CDR1 is SQVTM and CDR2 is ANQGSEA. V lost 6 bases to trimming and J lost 3 bases, with 20 bases between them. Data came from immunoSEQ multiplex PCR; TCRdb stores just in-frame clones and leaves some out. Of 140,000 to 150,000 clones in the sample, just over 90% were seen once. The TCR comes from an adult in good health. This specimen was peripheral blood, taken on day 0 of AZD1222 vaccination. The genes are TRBV29-1 and TRBJ1-2; TRBD1 might be the D (5 bases). CDR3 DNA sequence: TGCAGCGTGACAGAGACAGTCCTAGGTCACTATGGCTACACCTTC. Its protein product is CSVTETVLGHYGYTF.